Each of the 4 T cell receptor beta chains below was sequenced from the same sample in a study of T cell changes during pregnancy in multiple sclerosis. Clones were sequenced by immunoSEQ multiplex PCR, and TCRdb holds only the in-frame ones, with some missing. Altogether 80,000 to 95,000 clones are present, around 96% being singletons, with the ten largest covering about 1.2%. The source material was peripheral blood, sampled in the second trimester of pregnancy. The receptors shown here come from a female donor with multiple sclerosis, enrolled in a pregnancy study.

The chain joins TRBV12-5 to TRBJ2-3; 12 bases are shared with TRBD2. Per the germline V gene, CDR1 is LGHNT and CDR2 is FRNRAP. With V trimmed by 7 bases and J by 3 bases, 23 bases remained unmatched. The CDR3 sequence is 21 residues long. In DNA form, the CDR3 reads TGTGCTAGTGTTAGACTTTGGGACAGGGATAGACTAGCGGGAGAAACAGATACGCAGTATTTT. Translation: CASVRLWDRDRLAGETDTQYF.

The rearrangement joins TRBV6-1 to TRBJ2-7; D is ambiguous. CDR3 length: 12 residues. Trimming shortened V by 3 bases and J by 4 bases, and 7 bases separated the two germline ends. CDR1 and CDR2 (germline): MNHNS, SASEGT. CDR3 region: CASSEASYEQYF. CDR3 coding DNA: TGTGCCAGCAGTGAGGCAAGTTACGAGCAGTACTTC.

The J gene is TRBJ2-7, the V gene TRBV5-6; D is unclear. Germline lookup yields CDR1 SGHDT and CDR2 YYEEEE. Trimming took off 1 base at V and 6 bases at J, with 8 bases between the two ends. The CDR3 has 12 amino acids. The CDR3: CASSLREAEQYF. The CDR3 DNA reads TGTGCCAGCAGCTTGCGAGAGGCCGAGCAGTACTTC.

The chain links TRBV5-6 to TRBJ2-1; 10 bases align to TRBD1. This CDR3 is 16 amino acids long. J was trimmed by 6 bases and V by 4 bases; bases with no gene match: 10. Germline V gives CDR1 SGHDT, CDR2 YYEEEE. CDR3 bases: TGTGCCAGCAGCCTACGGGACAGGGGCGTAATCAATGAGCAGTTCTTC. Translation gives CASSLRDRGVINEQFF.